The entry that follows covers one T cell receptor beta chain sequence. Its target is not known. Produced via immunoSEQ multiplex PCR; TCRdb's table is partial and in-frame only. This sample has about 43,000 clones, with approximately 86% found just once. The data were obtained in a study of OX40 agonist ivuxolimab in advanced cancers. The study's findings and limits: Compared with others, partial responders at 0.1-3.0 mg/kg displayed clonal expansion among the lowest.

Germline CDR1 and CDR2: SGHAT and FQDESV (reference sequence). The CDR3 spans 16 residues. The trim removed 10 bases at V and 5 bases at J, leaving 19 bases unmatched. This material consisted of CD4+ or CD8+ T cells sorted from blood, taken in a trial of the OX40 agonist ivuxolimab. The source of this sequence is an adult with an advanced solid tumor such as melanoma, head and neck, liver or kidney cancer. The V gene is TRBV11-1, the J gene TRBJ2-5; TRBD2 agrees at 7 bases. The CDR3 sequence is CATGAGERDVRETQYF. CDR3 DNA sequence: TGTGCCACCGGGGCCGGGGAGCGGGACGTAAGGGAGACCCAGTACTTC.